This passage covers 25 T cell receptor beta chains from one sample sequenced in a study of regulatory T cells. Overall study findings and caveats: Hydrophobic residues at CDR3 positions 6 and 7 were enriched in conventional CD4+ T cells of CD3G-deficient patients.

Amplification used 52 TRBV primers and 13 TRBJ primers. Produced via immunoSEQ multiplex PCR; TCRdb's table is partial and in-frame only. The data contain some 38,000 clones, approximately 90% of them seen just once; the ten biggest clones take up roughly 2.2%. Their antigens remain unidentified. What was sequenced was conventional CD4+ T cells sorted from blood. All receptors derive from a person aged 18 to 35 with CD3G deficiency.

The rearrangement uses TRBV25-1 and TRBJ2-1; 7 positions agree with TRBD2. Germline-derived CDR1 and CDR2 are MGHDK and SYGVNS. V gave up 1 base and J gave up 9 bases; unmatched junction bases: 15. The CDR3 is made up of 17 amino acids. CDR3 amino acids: CASSEWDGAGARPEQFF. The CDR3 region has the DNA TGTGCCAGCAGTGAATGGGACGGGGCGGGAGCTCGGCCTGAGCAGTTCTTC.

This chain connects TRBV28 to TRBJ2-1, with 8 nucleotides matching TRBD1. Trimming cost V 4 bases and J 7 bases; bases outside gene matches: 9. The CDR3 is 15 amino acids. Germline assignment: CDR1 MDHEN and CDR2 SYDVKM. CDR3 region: CASSSRQGRENEQFF. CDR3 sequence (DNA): TGTGCCAGCAGTTCCCGACAGGGGCGTGAGAATGAGCAGTTCTTC.

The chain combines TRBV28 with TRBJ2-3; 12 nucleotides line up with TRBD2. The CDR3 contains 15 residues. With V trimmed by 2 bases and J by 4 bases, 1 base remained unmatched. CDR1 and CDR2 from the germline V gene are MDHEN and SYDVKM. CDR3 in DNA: TGTGCCAGCAGTTTAAGACTAGCGGGAGCAGATACGCAGTATTTT. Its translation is CASSLRLAGADTQYF.

The CDR3 region is CASSLAIDTVTSNYGYTF. As DNA, the CDR3 is TGCGCCAGCAGCTTGGCCATTGACACAGTAACCTCTAACTATGGCTACACCTTC. The chain recombines TRBV5-1 with TRBJ1-2; no reliable D call. The ends were cut back, 0 bases at V and 0 bases at J, with 18 bases in the middle. Germline lookup yields CDR1 SGHRS and CDR2 YFSETQ. The CDR3 contains 18 residues.

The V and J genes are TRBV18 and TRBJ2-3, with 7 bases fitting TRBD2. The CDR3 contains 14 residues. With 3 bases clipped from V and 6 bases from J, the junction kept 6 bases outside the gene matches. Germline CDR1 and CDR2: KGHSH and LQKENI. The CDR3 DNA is TGTGCCAGCTCACCCCCACTCGGGGGGGATACGCAGTATTTT. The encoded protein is CASSPPLGGDTQYF.

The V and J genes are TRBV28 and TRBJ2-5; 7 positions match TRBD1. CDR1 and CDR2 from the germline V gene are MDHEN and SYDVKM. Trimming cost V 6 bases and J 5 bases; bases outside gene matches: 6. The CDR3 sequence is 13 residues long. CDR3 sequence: CASSSRGSETQYF. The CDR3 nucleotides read TGTGCCAGCAGCTCCAGGGGGTCGGAGACCCAGTACTTC.

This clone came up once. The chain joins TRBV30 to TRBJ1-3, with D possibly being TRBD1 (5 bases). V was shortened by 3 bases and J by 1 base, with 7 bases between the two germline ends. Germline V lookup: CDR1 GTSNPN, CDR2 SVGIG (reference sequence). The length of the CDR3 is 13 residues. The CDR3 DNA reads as TGTGCCTGGAGGGGGCCTTCTGGAAACACCATATATTTT. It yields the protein CAWRGPSGNTIYF.

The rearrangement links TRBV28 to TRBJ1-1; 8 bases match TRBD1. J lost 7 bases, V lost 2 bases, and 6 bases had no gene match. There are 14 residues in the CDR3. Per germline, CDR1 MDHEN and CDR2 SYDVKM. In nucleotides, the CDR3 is TGTGCCAGCAGTTTAGGCAGGGGGCGAGTTGAAGCTTTCTTT. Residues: CASSLGRGRVEAFF.

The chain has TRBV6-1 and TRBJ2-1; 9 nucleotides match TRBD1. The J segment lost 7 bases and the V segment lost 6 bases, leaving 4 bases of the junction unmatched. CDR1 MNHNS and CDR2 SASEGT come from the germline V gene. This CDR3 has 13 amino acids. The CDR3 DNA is TGTGCCAGCAGGGACAGGGGTAGAAATGAGCAGTTCTTC. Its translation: CASRDRGRNEQFF.

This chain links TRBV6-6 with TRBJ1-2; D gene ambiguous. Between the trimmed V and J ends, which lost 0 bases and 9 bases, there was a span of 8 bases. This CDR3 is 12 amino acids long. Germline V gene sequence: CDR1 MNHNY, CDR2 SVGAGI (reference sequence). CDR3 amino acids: CASSYSEGSYTF. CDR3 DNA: TGTGCCAGCAGTTACTCGGAGGGCAGCTACACCTTC.

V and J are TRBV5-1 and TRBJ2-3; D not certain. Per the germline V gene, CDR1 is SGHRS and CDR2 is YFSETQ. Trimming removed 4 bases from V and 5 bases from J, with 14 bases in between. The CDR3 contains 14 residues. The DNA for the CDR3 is TGCGCCAGCAGCCCGGGTAAACAACGAGATACGCAGTATTTT. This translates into CASSPGKQRDTQYF.

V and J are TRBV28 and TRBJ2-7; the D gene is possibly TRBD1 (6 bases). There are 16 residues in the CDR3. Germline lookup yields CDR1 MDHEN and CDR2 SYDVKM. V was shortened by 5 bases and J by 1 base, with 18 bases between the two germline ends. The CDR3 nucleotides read TGTGCCAGCAGTCCACCCCTGGGGGCAGGTTCCTACGAGCAGTACTTC. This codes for CASSPPLGAGSYEQYF.

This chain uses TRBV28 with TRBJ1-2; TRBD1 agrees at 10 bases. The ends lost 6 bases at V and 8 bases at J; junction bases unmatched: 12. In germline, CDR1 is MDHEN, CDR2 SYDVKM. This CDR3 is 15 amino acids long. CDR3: CASRSRDRGLKGYTF. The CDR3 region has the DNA TGTGCCAGCAGAAGCCGGGACAGGGGATTGAAAGGCTACACCTTC.

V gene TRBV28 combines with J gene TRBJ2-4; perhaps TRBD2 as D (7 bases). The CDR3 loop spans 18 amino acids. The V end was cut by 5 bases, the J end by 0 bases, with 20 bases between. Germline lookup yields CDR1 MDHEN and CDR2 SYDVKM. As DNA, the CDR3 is TGTGCCAGCAGTCCCAAAAACGCCCGGGGGGCAGCCAAAAACATTCAGTACTTC. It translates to CASSPKNARGAAKNIQYF.

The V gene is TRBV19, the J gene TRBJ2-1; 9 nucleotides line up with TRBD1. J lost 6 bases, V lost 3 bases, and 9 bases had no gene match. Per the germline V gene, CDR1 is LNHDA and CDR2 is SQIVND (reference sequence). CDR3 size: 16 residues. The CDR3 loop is CASSILSGQGLNEQFF. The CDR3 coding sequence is TGTGCCAGTAGTATTCTCTCGGGACAGGGTCTCAATGAGCAGTTCTTC.

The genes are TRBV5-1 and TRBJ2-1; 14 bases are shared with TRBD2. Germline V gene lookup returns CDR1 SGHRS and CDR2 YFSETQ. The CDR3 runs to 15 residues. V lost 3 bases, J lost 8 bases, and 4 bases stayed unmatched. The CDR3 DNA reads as TGCGCCAGCAGCTGGAGGGGACTAGCGGGAGATGAGCAGTTCTTC. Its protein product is CASSWRGLAGDEQFF.

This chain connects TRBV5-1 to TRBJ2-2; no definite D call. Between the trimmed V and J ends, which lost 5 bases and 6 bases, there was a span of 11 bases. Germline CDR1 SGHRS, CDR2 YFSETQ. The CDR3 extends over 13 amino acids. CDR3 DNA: TGCGCCAGCAGACCAAAGAGCCCCGGGGAGCTGTTTTTT. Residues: CASRPKSPGELFF.

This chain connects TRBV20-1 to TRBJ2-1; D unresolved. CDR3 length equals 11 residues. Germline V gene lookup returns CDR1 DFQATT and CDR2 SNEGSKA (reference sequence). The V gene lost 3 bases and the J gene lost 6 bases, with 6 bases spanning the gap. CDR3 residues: CSARDLNEQFF. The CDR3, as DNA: TGCAGTGCTAGGGATCTCAATGAGCAGTTCTTC.

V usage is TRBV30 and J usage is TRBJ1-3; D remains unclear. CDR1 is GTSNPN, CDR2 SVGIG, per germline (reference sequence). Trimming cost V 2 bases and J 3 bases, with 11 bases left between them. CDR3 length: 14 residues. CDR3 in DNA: TGTGCCTGGAGTCGGTCGGGAGGTGGAAACACCATATATTTT. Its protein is CAWSRSGGGNTIYF.

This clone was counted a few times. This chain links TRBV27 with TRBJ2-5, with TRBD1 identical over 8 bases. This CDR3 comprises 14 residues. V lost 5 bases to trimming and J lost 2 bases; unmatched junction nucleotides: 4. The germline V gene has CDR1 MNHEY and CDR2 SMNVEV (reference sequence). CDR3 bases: TGTGCCAGCAGTCCGAACAGGGGGCAAGAGACCCAGTACTTC. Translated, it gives CASSPNRGQETQYF.

The CDR3 region is CASSLGTGENEQFF. The CDR3 DNA reads TGCGCCAGCAGCTTGGGGACAGGAGAGAATGAGCAGTTCTTC. The chain recombines TRBV5-1 with TRBJ2-1, with 7 bases fitting TRBD1. Per germline, CDR1 SGHRS and CDR2 YFSETQ. This CDR3 has 14 amino acids. V gave up 0 bases and J gave up 7 bases; unmatched junction bases: 4.

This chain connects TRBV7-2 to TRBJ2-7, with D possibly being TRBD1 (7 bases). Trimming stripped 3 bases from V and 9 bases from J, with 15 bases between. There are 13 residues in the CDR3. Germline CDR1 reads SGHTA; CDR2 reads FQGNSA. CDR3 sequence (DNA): TGTGCCAGCAGCTTCATCTCAGGGGGAGGGCAGTACTTC. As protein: CASSFISGGGQYF.

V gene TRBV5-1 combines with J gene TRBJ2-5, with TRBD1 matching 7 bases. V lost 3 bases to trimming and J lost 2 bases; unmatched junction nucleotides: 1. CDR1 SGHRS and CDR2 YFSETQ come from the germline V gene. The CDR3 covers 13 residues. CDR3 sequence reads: CASSWTGQETQYF. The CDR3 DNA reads TGCGCCAGCAGCTGGACAGGACAAGAGACCCAGTACTTC. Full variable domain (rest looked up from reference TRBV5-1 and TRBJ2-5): KAGVTQTPRYLIKTRGQQVTLSCSPISGHRSVSWYQQTPGQGLQFLFEYFSETQRNKGNFPGRFSGRQFSNSRSEMNVSTLELGDSALYLCASSWTGQETQYFGPGTRLLVL.

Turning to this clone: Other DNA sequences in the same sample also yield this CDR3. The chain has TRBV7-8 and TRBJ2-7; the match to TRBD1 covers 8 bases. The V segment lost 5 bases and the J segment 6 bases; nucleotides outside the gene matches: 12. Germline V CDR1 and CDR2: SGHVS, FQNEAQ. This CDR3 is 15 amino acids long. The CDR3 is CASSLFRGQGGEQYF. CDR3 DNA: TGTGCCAGCAGCCTATTCAGGGGGCAGGGAGGCGAGCAGTACTTC.

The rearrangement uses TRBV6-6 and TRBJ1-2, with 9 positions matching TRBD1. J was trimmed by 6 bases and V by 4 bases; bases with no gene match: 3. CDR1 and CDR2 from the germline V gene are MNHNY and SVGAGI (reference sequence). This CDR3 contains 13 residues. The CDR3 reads CASSSRQGDGYTF. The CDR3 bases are TGTGCCAGCAGTTCTCGACAGGGGGATGGCTACACCTTC.